This T cell receptor beta chain came from a study of control samples from healthy donors and cancer patients. Sequencing was performed with immunoSEQ multiplex PCR; in TCRdb, only in-frame clones are kept and a portion is missing. The table shows 80,000 to 100,000 clones, with 75% to 85% occurring only once. This CDR3 is built from 13 residues. Looked up from germline, CDR1 is SGHTA and CDR2 is FQGNSA. V was pared by 0 bases and J by 2 bases, with 3 bases between. This TCR was recovered from a woman in her 30s in good health. Sequences were obtained from blood. This chain links TRBV7-2 with TRBJ2-3; D gene uncertain. CDR3: CASSLAPTDTQYF. CDR3 nucleotide sequence: TGTGCCAGCAGCTTAGCCCCCACAGATACGCAGTATTTT. The full variable domain, in which reference TRBV7-2 and TRBJ2-3 provide the parts outside the CDR3, is GAGVSQSPSNKVTEKGKDVELRCDPISGHTALYWYRQSLGQGLEFLIYFQGNSAPDKSGLPSDRFSAERTGGSVSTLTIQRTQQEDSAVYLCASSLAPTDTQYFGPGTRLTVL.